This TCR beta chain was identified during a study of control samples from healthy donors and cancer patients. Sequencing used immunoSEQ multiplex PCR; TCRdb keeps in-frame clones, though not all of them. The table lists about 410,000 clones, roughly 90% of them singletons. The germline V gene encodes CDR1 MNHEY and CDR2 SMNVEV (reference sequence). Trimming cost V 2 bases and J 4 bases, with 14 bases left between them. This CDR3 is 15 amino acids long. The clonotype was recovered from a man in his forties with head and neck cancer. The chain carries TRBV27 and TRBJ1-1, with TRBD1 as a possible D gene (5 bases). Sequencing input: PBMCs. CDR3: CASSLRRDGATEAFF. CDR3 DNA sequence: TGTGCCAGCAGTTTAAGACGGGACGGTGCCACTGAAGCTTTCTTT.